A selection of T cell receptor beta chains follows, all from one sample in a study of T cell changes during pregnancy in multiple sclerosis. Produced via immunoSEQ multiplex PCR; TCRdb's table is partial and in-frame only. This sample has 100,000 to 150,000 clones; approximately 95% occur once, and the top ten carry approximately 6.3%. The sample here was peripheral blood, taken before pregnancy. These receptors were collected from a female donor with multiple sclerosis, enrolled in a pregnancy study. Both conserved end residues are part of each CDR3. A D gene is named only where the DNA matches it firmly. Some rows mark clone size as missing; the rest say once, few, many or name a class of expanded clone.

v_call	clone_size	d_call	j_call	cdr3_nt	cdr3_aa
TRBV7-2	.	TRBD1	TRBJ1-2	TGTGCCAGCAGCGGGACGGGACAGGGGGACTATGGCTACACCTTC	CASSGTGQGDYGYTF
TRBV5-1	.	.	TRBJ2-7	TGCGCCAGCAGCTTCGTTCCAGTGACTTACTACGAGCAGTACTTC	CASSFVPVTYYEQYF
TRBV6-6	.	TRBD2	TRBJ2-4	TGTGCCAGCAGTGCGGGGGAACCTCGGTACTTC	CASSAGEPRYF
TRBV9	.	.	TRBJ2-7	TGTGCCAGCAGCGTAGGGTTAGTCGGGGGCTACGAGCAGTACTTC	CASSVGLVGGYEQYF
TRBV28	once	.	TRBJ1-5	TGTGCCAGCAGCGAACTGACAGCGACAAATCAGCCCCAGCATTTT	CASSELTATNQPQHF
TRBV11-2	.	.	TRBJ1-1	TGTGCCAGCAGCTTAGATCGGGAGACTGAAGCTTTCTTT	CASSLDRETEAFF
TRBV7-9	.	.	TRBJ2-7	TGTGCCAGCAGCCCCCAGCTGACATCCTACGAGCAGTACTTC	CASSPQLTSYEQYF
TRBV5-8	.	TRBD1	TRBJ2-7	TGTGCCAGCAGCTTGGGGGGGACAGGGCCCGAGCAGTACTTC	CASSLGGTGPEQYF
TRBV9	.	.	TRBJ1-3	TGTGCCAGCACCCACGCCGGGGGGCTCGGAAACACCATATATTTT	CASTHAGGLGNTIYF
TRBV30	.	.	TRBJ1-1	TGTGCCTGGAGGGTCTCTGGGGGGGGGAACACTGAAGCTTTCTTT	CAWRVSGGGNTEAFF
TRBV7-9	few	TRBD1	TRBJ1-2	TGTGCCAGCAGCTCTACGGGACAGGGGTCGGGCTACACCTTC	CASSSTGQGSGYTF
TRBV20-1	.	.	TRBJ1-1	TGCAGTGCTAGACAGAACACTGAAGCTTTCTTT	CSARQNTEAFF
TRBV27	.	.	TRBJ1-1	TGTGCCAGCAGTTTGATGGCGCCAGGAACTGAAGCTTTCTTT	CASSLMAPGTEAFF
TRBV5-1	.	TRBD1	TRBJ1-1	TGCGCCAGCAGCTCCTCCGGGACAGCGAACACTGAAGCTTTCTTT	CASSSSGTANTEAFF
TRBV5-1	.	TRBD1	TRBJ1-2	TGCGCCAGCAGCTCACAATCAGGGGGCGCATATGGCTACACCTTC	CASSSQSGGAYGYTF
TRBV5-1	.	.	TRBJ1-2	TGCGCCAGCAGCTTGCGGGGGTCCTATGGCTACACCTTC	CASSLRGSYGYTF
TRBV4-1	.	.	TRBJ2-1	TGCGCCAGCAGCTCCGGACTTGGGGGCGAGCAGTTCTTC	CASSSGLGGEQFF
TRBV5-1	.	TRBD2	TRBJ2-3	TGCGCCAGCAGTGGGTCCAGCGGGAGGGCCCCCTCGAGAGATACGCAGTATTTT	CASSGSSGRAPSRDTQYF
TRBV19	.	.	TRBJ2-7	TGTGCCAGTAGTATAAGTCACCCACAGGGCGAGCAGTACTTC	CASSISHPQGEQYF
TRBV5-1	.	TRBD1	TRBJ1-1	TGCGCCAGCACTACAGGGGGCGAGACTGAAGCTTTCTTT	CASTTGGETEAFF
TRBV9	.	.	TRBJ2-2	TGTGCCAGCAGCGTAGGGCCGAACACCGGGGAGCTGTTTTTT	CASSVGPNTGELFF
TRBV27	.	.	TRBJ2-7	TGTGCCACCCGGGACTCTCTAGATTACTACGAGCAGTACTTC	CATRDSLDYYEQYF
TRBV28	.	.	TRBJ1-1	TGTGCCACCGGGAGAGGGGGGGGAACTGAAGCTTTCTTT	CATGRGGGTEAFF
TRBV7-2	.	.	TRBJ2-5	TGTGCCAGCAGCTTAACAGGAGGGAGGGAGACCCAGTACTTC	CASSLTGGRETQYF
TRBV6-6	.	.	TRBJ2-7	TGTGCCAGCAGGGGGCAGGTGGGACTCTCCTACGAGCAGTACTTC	CASRGQVGLSYEQYF
TRBV11-3	.	TRBD1	TRBJ2-7	TGTGCCAGCAGCTTAGCGAGGATCTGGTGGGACAGGGACGCCTACGAGCAGTACTTC	CASSLARIWWDRDAYEQYF
TRBV29-1	.	.	TRBJ2-5	TGCAGCGCCACAGGGTTGATCTCTGAGACCCAGTACTTC	CSATGLISETQYF
TRBV30	.	TRBD2	TRBJ2-1	TGTGCCTGGAGACCTAGCGGGAGTAGAGATGAGCAGTTCTTC	CAWRPSGSRDEQFF
TRBV28	.	.	TRBJ1-5	TGTGCCAGCAGTTTCAGTTTGAGCAATCAGCCCCAGCATTTT	CASSFSLSNQPQHF
TRBV11-2	.	.	TRBJ2-1	TGTGCCAGCAGCCCGTTAGGTGGGAGTTCCTACAATGAGCAGTTCTTC	CASSPLGGSSYNEQFF
TRBV29-1	.	.	TRBJ2-7	TGCAGCGTTCGTGCGGGCCTGGCCCACCTAGCCAACGAGCAGTACTTC	CSVRAGLAHLANEQYF
TRBV7-9	.	.	TRBJ1-3	TGTGCCAGCAGCTCACAGGGCGCCGGAAACACCATATATTTT	CASSSQGAGNTIYF
TRBV12-2	few	.	TRBJ2-1	TGTGCAAGCGAGGGCTTGAAGCGGGAGGGTGGGAATGAGCAGTTCTTC	CASEGLKREGGNEQFF
TRBV4-1	.	TRBD1	TRBJ1-4	TGCGCCAGCAGCCACCAGGGGACAGGGTCATATTGGGCTAATGAAAAACTGTTTTTT	CASSHQGTGSYWANEKLFF
TRBV18	.	.	TRBJ1-4	TGTGCCAGCTCACTGGACAGCCCCGCAACTAATGAAAAACTGTTTTTT	CASSLDSPATNEKLFF
TRBV6-5	.	TRBD1	TRBJ1-5	TGTGCCAGCAGGCCGGGACAGGGAATGAGGCAGCCCCAGCATTTT	CASRPGQGMRQPQHF
TRBV7-8	.	TRBD2	TRBJ2-5	TGTGCCAGCAGCTTAGATGCGCGGGAGATTTTAGAGACCCAGTACTTC	CASSLDAREILETQYF
TRBV5-6	.	.	TRBJ2-7	TGTGCCAGCAGCTTGCCCGGGTTCTACGAGCAGTACTTC	CASSLPGFYEQYF
TRBV7-6	.	TRBD1	TRBJ2-1	TGTGCCAGCAGCTTAGGCGCAGATACCGGGACAGGGTATGCCAATGAGCAGTTCTTC	CASSLGADTGTGYANEQFF